Below, 27 T cell receptor beta chains from the same sample are listed, as sequenced in a study of T cell repertoires in cytomegalovirus infection. TCRdb reprocessed the reads via MiXCR and lists one record per CDR3 protein. The repertoire consists of about 680,000 distinct CDR3 sequences, with 20% to 25% occurring once and the leading ten covering 6.5% to 10%. Sequences were obtained from CD8+ T cells from PBMCs. The receptors derive from a human donor in good health (CMV status not recorded). Some clones in this sample may be carry-over from other donors' samples.

The chain employs TRBV25-1 and TRBJ2-5; D remains unclear. Germline CDR1 MGHDK, CDR2 SYGVNS. V lost 8 bases, J lost 1 base, and 11 bases lay in between. This CDR3 region has 13 residues. CDR3 coding DNA: TGTGCCAGCGATACCGGAACCCAAGAGACCCAGTACTTC. It translates to CASDTGTQETQYF.

This clonotype was observed a few times. V is TRBV4-1 and J is TRBJ1-4, with no clear D. The CDR3 has 17 residues. The V end was cut by 1 base, the J end by 0 bases, with 12 bases between. Germline V gives CDR1 MGHRA, CDR2 YSYEKL. The CDR3 DNA reads as TGCGCCAGCAGCCAAGGGGAGGCGGTTGCAACTAATGAAAAACTGTTTTTT. Amino acids: CASSQGEAVATNEKLFF.

There are many counts of this clonotype. The V gene is TRBV7-9, the J gene TRBJ1-2; possibly TRBD1 for D (5 bases). Trimming took off 5 bases at V and 8 bases at J, with 21 bases between the two ends. The CDR3 runs to 15 residues. Per the germline V gene, CDR1 is SEHNR and CDR2 is FQNEAQ (reference sequence). CDR3 amino acids: CASSTTAQAPRGYTF. Written as DNA, the CDR3 is TGTGCCAGCAGCACCACGGCACAGGCCCCGCGAGGCTACACCTTC. The full variable domain, in which reference TRBV7-9 and TRBJ1-2 provide the parts outside the CDR3, is DTGVSQNPRHKITKRGQNVTFRCDPISEHNRLYWYRQTLGQGPEFLTYFQNEAQLEKSRLLSDRFSAERPKGSFSTLEIQRTEQGDSAMYLCASSTTAQAPRGYTFGSGTRLTVV.

The rearrangement joins TRBV27 to TRBJ1-5, with TRBD1 matching 8 bases. V shed 2 bases, J shed 0 bases, and the junction held 3 bases outside the gene matches. CDR1 is MNHEY and CDR2 is SMNVEV in the germline V gene (reference sequence). The CDR3 totals 16 residues. The CDR3 DNA is TGTGCCAGCAGTTTACAGGGGGCGAATAGCAATCAGCCCCAGCATTTT. Translated, it gives CASSLQGANSNQPQHF.

This clonotype was picked up a small number of times. The V gene is TRBV7-9, the J gene TRBJ1-2; no clear D. With 5 bases removed from V and 2 bases from J, the gap between germline ends came to 12 bases. The germline V gene has CDR1 SEHNR and CDR2 FQNEAQ (reference sequence). This CDR3 is 14 amino acids long. The CDR3 sequence: CASSPWTGNYGYTF. CDR3 sequence (DNA): TGTGCCAGCAGCCCGTGGACCGGGAACTATGGCTACACCTTC.

Concerning this clonotype: Just one base apart from a much larger clone, this may be a read error. The gene calls are TRBV6-1 and TRBJ1-2; 7 nucleotides match TRBD1. The CDR3 runs 12 residues. Germline assignment: CDR1 MNHNS and CDR2 SASEGT. Germline trimming cut 11 bases from V and 0 bases from J; bases unmatched to any gene: 3. The CDR3 nucleotides are TGTGCCGCCGGACAGGCTAACTATGGCTACACCTTC. Translated: CAAGQANYGYTF.

This chain connects TRBV6-5 to TRBJ1-2, with TRBD1 identical over 7 bases. The junction had 5 bases not matched to a gene; V was cut back by 0 bases and J by 7 bases. CDR1 and CDR2 from the germline V gene are MNHEY and SVGAGI. The CDR3 runs 14 residues. The CDR3 nucleotides read TGTGCCAGCAGTTACTCCACAGGGGAAGGTGGCTACACCTTC. It encodes CASSYSTGEGGYTF.

This clonotype was seen a few times. The chain carries TRBV12-3 or TRBV12-4 and TRBJ2-3; no clear D. Trimming took 2 bases from V and 3 from J, leaving 6 bases between them. The CDR3 sequence is 13 residues long. This chain's CDR3 is CASSLILTDTQYF. In nucleotides, the CDR3 is TGTGCCAGCAGTTTAATTCTGACAGATACGCAGTATTTT.

This chain links TRBV7-6 with TRBJ2-2; 7 positions match TRBD1. V lost 8 bases and J lost 3; bases outside the gene matches: 12. Germline-derived CDR1 and CDR2 are SGHVS and FNYEAQ. The CDR3 sequence is 16 residues long. In DNA form, the CDR3 reads TGTGCCAGCTCCCCCGGGACAGCGACATACACCGGGGAGCTGTTTTTT. Protein sequence: CASSPGTATYTGELFF.

This clonotype was picked up a small number of times. As DNA, the CDR3 is TGTGCCAGCACCCTCGCTAGCGGGGGGGTCTGGGAGACCCAGTACTTC. Translation: CASTLASGGVWETQYF. The chain combines TRBV28 with TRBJ2-5, with 12 bases matching TRBD2. J gave up 5 bases and V 7 bases, and 11 bases lay outside the gene matches. The germline CDR1 and CDR2 sequences are MDHEN and SYDVKM. CDR3 size: 16 residues.

The V gene is TRBV7-9, the J gene TRBJ1-5, with D perhaps TRBD1 (5 bases). The CDR3 covers 14 residues. Trimming cost V 1 base and J 6 bases, with 10 bases left between them. CDR1 and CDR2 (germline): SEHNR, FQNEAQ (reference sequence). In DNA, the CDR3 is TGTGCCAGCAGCTTAGGGGGCCTTTTTCAGCCCCAGCATTTT. It translates to CASSLGGLFQPQHF. Filled out from reference TRBV7-9 and TRBJ1-5, the complete variable domain reads DTGVSQNPRHKITKRGQNVTFRCDPISEHNRLYWYRQTLGQGPEFLTYFQNEAQLEKSRLLSDRFSAERPKGSFSTLEIQRTEQGDSAMYLCASSLGGLFQPQHFGDGTRLSIL.

This chain connects TRBV4-1 to TRBJ2-3; D is perhaps TRBD1 (6 bases). Germline lookup yields CDR1 MGHRA and CDR2 YSYEKL. This CDR3 has 13 amino acids. The V end was cut by 2 bases, the J end by 5 bases, with 8 bases between. CDR3 DNA: TGCGCCAGCAGCCAACCCAGGGGAGATACGCAGTATTTT. Encoded protein: CASSQPRGDTQYF.

The chain combines TRBV9 with TRBJ2-1; 10 bases fit TRBD2. Germline CDR1 SGDLS, CDR2 YYNGEE. This CDR3 comprises 16 residues. The V gene end was trimmed by 3 bases and the J gene end by 2 bases; junction bases not matched to a gene: 5. CDR3 region: CASSARAGGTYNEQFF. The CDR3, as DNA: TGTGCCAGCAGCGCCCGAGCGGGGGGGACCTACAATGAGCAGTTCTTC.

The chain employs TRBV13 and TRBJ1-4, with D hard to call. The CDR3 totals 16 residues. V was trimmed by 0 bases and J by 10 bases, leaving 18 bases between them. The germline CDR1 and CDR2 sequences are PRHDT and FYEKMQ (reference sequence). The CDR3 loop reads CASSLGRGSFPRKLFF. Written as DNA, the CDR3 is TGTGCCAGCAGCTTAGGACGCGGTTCCTTCCCGCGAAAACTGTTTTTT.

The V call is TRBV7-2, the J call TRBJ2-5; no clear D. The CDR3 loop spans 13 amino acids. Germline lookup yields CDR1 SGHTA and CDR2 FQGNSA. Trimming removed 7 bases at V and 3 bases at J, with 12 bases between. The CDR3 is CASTRTVKETQYF. CDR3 coding DNA: TGTGCCAGCACCCGGACGGTCAAAGAGACCCAGTACTTC.

This clonotype occurred a few times. The rearrangement uses TRBV27 and TRBJ1-1; D is unclear. CDR1 and CDR2 (germline): MNHEY, SMNVEV (reference sequence). The CDR3 runs to 11 residues. V gave up 5 bases and J gave up 7 bases, with 8 bases separating them. The CDR3 reads CASSMGNEAFF. CDR3 in DNA: TGTGCCAGCAGTATGGGGAATGAAGCTTTCTTT.

A few counts support this clonotype. This chain joins TRBV12-3 or TRBV12-4 and TRBJ1-1; the D is unclear. The V end lost 4 bases, the J end lost 2 bases, and 8 bases lay between the germline ends. There are 13 residues in the CDR3. CDR3 in DNA: TGTGCCAGCAGTTCCAGCGACAACACTGAAGCTTTCTTT. Its protein is CASSSSDNTEAFF.

This clonotype was detected only a few times. This chain joins TRBV2 and TRBJ2-2; TRBD1 matches 10 bases. The CDR3 spans 18 residues. Losses at the gene ends were 3 bases for V and 3 bases for J; bases not matched to a gene: 10. CDR1 is SNHLY, CDR2 FYNNEI, per germline. The CDR3 nucleotides read TGTGCCAGCAGTGAGGGACAGGGGAGGTTCTGGGACACCGGGGAGCTGTTTTTT. Translated: CASSEGQGRFWDTGELFF.

This clonotype came up once. The chain carries TRBV28 and TRBJ2-1; D is unclear. The CDR3 has 16 amino acids. V lost 5 bases to trimming and J lost 0 bases, with 14 bases between them. Germline V lookup: CDR1 MDHEN, CDR2 SYDVKM. CDR3 loop: CASSTRPATSYNEQFF. CDR3 DNA: TGTGCCAGCAGTACCCGGCCAGCGACCTCCTACAATGAGCAGTTCTTC.

In its sample, this clonotype was seen a few times. This rearrangement joins TRBV19 to TRBJ2-7; 9 bases are shared with TRBD2. The J segment lost 7 bases and the V segment lost 5 bases, leaving 6 bases of the junction unmatched. Germline lookup yields CDR1 LNHDA and CDR2 SQIVND (reference sequence). This CDR3 comprises 13 residues. Written as DNA, the CDR3 is TGTGCCAGTAGTGTGGCGGGGGGGCGAGAGCAGTACGTC. Amino acid sequence: CASSVAGGREQYV.

With regard to this clonotype: Just one base apart from a much larger clone, this may be a read error. The chain employs TRBV4-1 and TRBJ2-2; 7 bases are shared with TRBD1. The CDR3 runs to 13 residues. Germline V gene lookup returns CDR1 MGHRA and CDR2 YSYEKL. CDR3 in DNA: TGCGCCGGCAGACTACAGGGGACCGGGGAGCTGTTTTTT. Residues: CAGRLQGTGELFF.

The chain employs TRBV4-3 and TRBJ2-2; perhaps TRBD1 as D (6 bases). Germline lookup yields CDR1 LGHNA and CDR2 YSLEER. Trimming took 4 bases from V and 2 from J, leaving 17 bases between them. There are 17 residues in the CDR3. DNA for the CDR3: TGCGCCAGCAGCCCCTTCGGACAGTCGAGTAACACCGGGGAGCTGTTTTTT. Encoded protein: CASSPFGQSSNTGELFF.

This chain links TRBV6-5 with TRBJ2-1; D remains ambiguous. Per the germline V gene, CDR1 is MNHEY and CDR2 is SVGAGI. Trimming took 0 bases from V and 0 from J, leaving 9 bases between them. This CDR3 contains 16 residues. CDR3 DNA: TGTGCCAGCAGTTACTCGTGGAGTGACTCCTACAATGAGCAGTTCTTC. It translates to CASSYSWSDSYNEQFF.

At least ten counts were recorded for this clonotype. The V call is TRBV7-8, the J call TRBJ2-5; perhaps TRBD2 as D (6 bases). This CDR3 spans 14 amino acids. V was shortened by 4 bases and J by 1 base, with 10 bases between the two germline ends. Germline V gene lookup returns CDR1 SGHVS and CDR2 FQNEAQ. CDR3 bases: TGTGCCAGCAGCTCCCAGCGGGTCCAAGAGACCCAGTACTTC. It encodes CASSSQRVQETQYF.

A few counts support this clonotype. The chain recombines TRBV29-1 with TRBJ1-2; TRBD1 matches at 8 bases. The germline V gene encodes CDR1 SQVTM and CDR2 ANQGSEA. Trimming removed 2 bases from V and 2 bases from J; junction bases left unmatched: 7. The CDR3 has 15 residues. CDR3 amino acids: CSVEIRQGLNYGYTF. The CDR3 DNA sequence: TGCAGCGTTGAAATTCGACAGGGGTTGAACTATGGCTACACCTTC.

This clonotype has ten or more counts. V is TRBV28 and J is TRBJ2-7; 7 bases fit TRBD1. CDR3 length: 16 residues. Germline assignment: CDR1 MDHEN and CDR2 SYDVKM. J gave up 2 bases and V 6 bases, and 13 bases lay outside the gene matches. This CDR3 reads CASSPPKTGTAYEQYV. CDR3 DNA: TGTGCCAGCAGCCCCCCGAAGACAGGGACAGCCTACGAGCAGTACGTC.

This clonotype was found many times. The chain combines TRBV7-9 with TRBJ2-7; TRBD1 matches 10 bases. Germline trimming cut 0 bases from V and 6 bases from J; bases unmatched to any gene: 5. CDR1 and CDR2 (germline): SEHNR, FQNEAQ (reference sequence). The CDR3 length is 15 residues. CDR3 sequence (DNA): TGTGCCAGCAGCTTAGCCGGGACAGGGGCTGGCGAGCAGTACGTC. Translation: CASSLAGTGAGEQYV.